The 30 T cell receptor beta chains reported below all come from one sample, sequenced in a study of OX40 agonist ivuxolimab in advanced cancers. Here immunoSEQ multiplex PCR was the method, and the copy in TCRdb shows in-frame clones only, minus some. The repertoire consists of 60,000 to 75,000 clones, with roughly nine tenths occurring once and the leading ten covering 14% to 15%. The starting material was CD4+ or CD8+ T cells sorted from blood, obtained in a trial of the OX40 agonist ivuxolimab. The receptors originated from an adult with an advanced solid tumor such as melanoma, head and neck, liver or kidney cancer.

The rearrangement links TRBV29-1 to TRBJ2-2, with D possibly TRBD1 on 5 matching bases. V lost 4 bases and J lost 4, with 13 bases in between. Germline V gives CDR1 SQVTM, CDR2 ANQGSEA. The CDR3 is 14 amino acids. The chain's CDR3 is CSVVADTGTGELFF. DNA for the CDR3: TGCAGCGTTGTAGCCGACACAGGCACCGGGGAGCTGTTTTTT.

The chain links TRBV6-6 to TRBJ2-5, with TRBD2 matching over 8 bases. The J call may be wrong; the DNA end is better matched by TRBJ2-7. Germline V CDR1 and CDR2: MNHNY, SVGAGI (reference sequence). The CDR3 length is 13 residues. Here the CDR3 DNA reads TGTGCCAGCAGTTCCCGGGGGGGGTACGAGCAGTACTTC. This gives the protein CASSSRGGYEQYF.

The genes are TRBV11-2 and TRBJ2-7; D is perhaps TRBD1 or TRBD2 (5 bases each). The CDR3 has 14 amino acids. Germline V gene data show CDR1 as SGHAT and CDR2 as FQNNGV. The V gene lost 6 bases and the J gene lost 3 bases, with 15 bases spanning the gap. The CDR3 DNA is TGTGCCAGCAGGCCCACCGGGACCCACTACGAGCAGTACTTC. This encodes CASRPTGTHYEQYF.

This chain uses TRBV6-6 with TRBJ1-2, with D possibly TRBD1 on 5 matching bases. V dropped 4 bases and J dropped 4 bases, with 13 bases sitting between them. CDR1 is MNHNY, CDR2 SVGAGI, per germline (reference sequence). The CDR3 has 14 residues. CDR3: CASSSGILTYGYTF. The CDR3 nucleotides are TGTGCCAGCAGTTCAGGGATCCTGACCTATGGCTACACCTTC.

This chain joins TRBV29-1 and TRBJ1-1, with 9 bases aligning to TRBD1. Trimming took 7 bases from V and 5 from J; bases not matched to a gene: 11. The germline V gene encodes CDR1 SQVTM and CDR2 ANQGSEA. This CDR3 comprises 14 residues. As DNA, the CDR3 is TGCAGCGCTAGGACCGGGACAGGGAAGACTGAAGCTTTCTTT. Residues: CSARTGTGKTEAFF.

J is TRBJ2-1 and V is TRBV18; a weak D match, TRBD2 (5 bases). Germline V lookup: CDR1 KGHSH, CDR2 LQKENI. The CDR3 is made up of 16 amino acids. V lost 4 bases, J lost 0 bases, and 13 bases lay in between. The CDR3 protein is CASSQRGGSSYNEQFF. For the CDR3, the DNA is TGTGCCAGCTCACAGCGAGGAGGTAGCTCCTACAATGAGCAGTTCTTC.

The J gene is TRBJ2-1, the V gene TRBV7-2, with 7 bases matching TRBD1. With V trimmed by 3 bases and J by 11 bases, 7 bases remained unmatched. This CDR3 has 13 residues. Germline CDR1 and CDR2: SGHTA and FQGNSA. In DNA form, the CDR3 reads TGTGCCAGCAGCTTCCAAGGGACAGCGAAGCAGTTCTTC. Encoded protein: CASSFQGTAKQFF.

V usage is TRBV6-6 and J usage is TRBJ1-2; 10 nucleotides match TRBD1. The trim removed 4 bases at V and 7 bases at J, leaving 9 bases unmatched. Germline V gene sequence: CDR1 MNHNY, CDR2 SVGAGI (reference sequence). The length of the CDR3 is 15 residues. CDR3 nucleotides: TGTGCCAGCAGTTTCCATCCGGGACAGGGGAGTGGCTACACCTTC. Translated: CASSFHPGQGSGYTF.

This chain's CDR3 is CAWSAIGGSNQPQHF. The CDR3, as DNA: TGTGCCTGGAGTGCCATAGGGGGTAGCAATCAGCCCCAGCATTTT. The rearrangement joins TRBV30 to TRBJ1-5; TRBD1 might be the D (6 bases). CDR3 size: 15 residues. With 1 base removed from V and 0 bases from J, the gap between germline ends came to 10 bases. CDR1 is GTSNPN, CDR2 SVGIG, per germline (reference sequence).

The rearrangement uses TRBV7-3 and TRBJ2-1; 13 bases line up with TRBD2. The V segment lost 0 bases and the J segment 9 bases; nucleotides outside the gene matches: 8. The CDR3 spans 17 residues. Germline values: CDR1 SGHTA, CDR2 FQGTGA. CDR3: CASSLTPLAGGPGEQFF. The CDR3 nucleotides read TGTGCCAGCAGCTTAACCCCACTAGCGGGAGGGCCAGGTGAGCAGTTCTTC.

This chain connects TRBV11-3 to TRBJ2-1, with a possible D match to TRBD1 (5 bases). Trimming removed 4 bases from V and 9 bases from J, with 22 bases in between. This CDR3 contains 16 residues. Germline loops: CDR1 SGHNT, CDR2 YENEEA. In nucleotides, the CDR3 is TGTGCCAGCAGCTCTCTGGCCCCTGGGGCCAGTGGTGAGCAGTTCTTC. This translates into CASSSLAPGASGEQFF.

The chain combines TRBV6-5 with TRBJ2-3, with D tentatively TRBD1 or TRBD2 (5 bases each). Germline V gene sequence: CDR1 MNHEY, CDR2 SVGAGI. The CDR3 runs 14 residues. V dropped 5 bases and J dropped 2 bases, with 11 bases sitting between them. Here the CDR3 DNA reads TGTGCCAGCAGTCTCAGGGACCACACAGATACGCAGTATTTT. Translating gives CASSLRDHTDTQYF.

This chain uses TRBV7-2 with TRBJ1-3; D gene unclear. Trimming pared 2 bases from V and 2 bases from J, leaving 7 bases between. The CDR3 extends over 14 amino acids. CDR1 and CDR2 (germline): SGHTA, FQGNSA. In DNA form, the CDR3 reads TGTGCCAGCAGCTTATCCTCCCCTGGAAACACCATATATTTT. This gives the protein CASSLSSPGNTIYF.

The chain carries TRBV7-2 and TRBJ2-5; D not certain. The germline V gene encodes CDR1 SGHTA and CDR2 FQGNSA. The CDR3 extends over 15 amino acids. V was cut by 4 bases and J by 1 base, with 13 bases left in between. CDR3 protein: CASSSPRAFQETQYF. CDR3 in DNA: TGTGCCAGCAGCTCCCCTCGAGCGTTCCAAGAGACCCAGTACTTC.

The V call is TRBV7-2, the J call TRBJ2-3, with no clear D. V dropped 5 bases and J dropped 0 bases, with 3 bases sitting between them. The CDR3 covers 12 residues. Germline CDR1 is SGHTA and CDR2 is FQGNSA. CDR3 loop: CASSPSTDTQYF. The CDR3 nucleotides are TGTGCCAGCAGCCCCAGCACAGATACGCAGTATTTT. Together with reference TRBV7-2 and TRBJ2-3, the CDR3 gives the full variable domain: GAGVSQSPSNKVTEKGKDVELRCDPISGHTALYWYRQSLGQGLEFLIYFQGNSAPDKSGLPSDRFSAERTGGSVSTLTIQRTQQEDSAVYLCASSPSTDTQYFGPGTRLTVL.

This rearrangement joins TRBV6-1 to TRBJ2-2, with 8 nucleotides matching TRBD1. The J segment lost 7 bases and the V segment lost 6 bases, leaving 7 bases of the junction unmatched. Germline-derived CDR1 and CDR2 are MNHNS and SASEGT. This CDR3 has 14 amino acids. Written as DNA, the CDR3 is TGTGCCAGCAGGCCTGACAGGGGAGGCGGGGAGCTGTTTTTT. It codes for CASRPDRGGGELFF.

This clone was seen more than once but under ten times. The chain is built from TRBV19 and TRBJ2-7; TRBD1 matches at 12 bases. The CDR3 consists of 15 residues. Germline V gene sequence: CDR1 LNHDA, CDR2 SQIVND (reference sequence). V dropped 4 bases and J dropped 4; count of bases not matched to a gene: 5. The CDR3 region has the DNA TGTGCCAGTAGTAAAGGGACAGGGGGCTTTTACGAGCAGTACTTC. Translation gives CASSKGTGGFYEQYF.

The gene calls are TRBV14 and TRBJ2-5, with 10 bases lining up with TRBD2. Germline CDR1 is SGHDN and CDR2 is FVKESK. J gave up 0 bases and V 1 base, and 14 bases lay outside the gene matches. The CDR3 consists of 20 residues. The CDR3 sequence: CASSQVWPHPSGSYQETQYF. DNA for the CDR3: TGTGCCAGCAGCCAAGTTTGGCCCCACCCTAGCGGGAGCTACCAAGAGACCCAGTACTTC.

In DNA form, the CDR3 reads TGCGCCAGCAGCTTGGTCCCGGAATCAGCGCCAGATACGCAGTATTTT. Amino acids: CASSLVPESAPDTQYF. This sequence joins TRBV5-1 and TRBJ2-3; the D is unclear. Trimming left V 0 bases short and J 4 bases short, with 15 bases between. Germline V gene sequence: CDR1 SGHRS, CDR2 YFSETQ. CDR3 length: 16 residues.

The chain couples TRBV6-1 to TRBJ1-2, with D hard to call. Trimming removed 5 bases from V and 8 bases from J, with 15 bases in between. Looked up from germline, CDR1 is MNHNS and CDR2 is SASEGT. This CDR3 is built from 13 residues. The DNA for the CDR3 is TGTGCCAGCAGTCTCGACGTCGTATTGGGCTACACCTTC. The encoded protein is CASSLDVVLGYTF.

This sequence joins TRBV18 and TRBJ2-4; D is possibly TRBD2 (6 bases). The ends were cut back, 6 bases at V and 0 bases at J, with 24 bases in the middle. The CDR3 consists of 19 residues. From germline, CDR1 is KGHSH and CDR2 LQKENI. This chain's CDR3 is CASSLRGGEAMSAKNIQYF. The CDR3 coding sequence is TGTGCCAGCTCCCTCCGGGGAGGAGAGGCCATGTCAGCCAAAAACATTCAGTACTTC.

V gene TRBV27 combines with J gene TRBJ2-3; 15 bases align to TRBD2. Germline-derived CDR1 and CDR2 are MNHEY and SMNVEV (reference sequence). The CDR3 runs to 22 residues. V was clipped by 8 bases and J by 5 bases; unmatched bases: 26. In DNA form, the CDR3 reads TGTGCCAGCGTCCCGGTCCCCCGCGGACTAGCGGGAGGGCCCTTGCGGAGAGATACGCAGTATTTT. Amino acids: CASVPVPRGLAGGPLRRDTQYF.

The genes are TRBV6-5 and TRBJ2-5; TRBD1 matches 7 bases. The CDR3 length is 15 residues. CDR1 is MNHEY, CDR2 SVGAGI, per germline. V lost 0 bases and J lost 4; bases outside the gene matches: 5. The CDR3 loop reads CASSYSAGGIETQYF. CDR3 DNA: TGTGCCAGCAGTTACTCTGCAGGGGGTATAGAGACCCAGTACTTC.

CDR3 DNA: TGTGCCAGCAGCTCTGGTGACTACCTCTACAATGAGCAGTTCTTC. Residues: CASSSGDYLYNEQFF. The J gene is TRBJ2-1, the V gene TRBV7-2; the D gene is possibly TRBD2 (5 bases). Deletions cut 4 bases from V and 3 bases from J, with 13 bases between. This CDR3 comprises 15 residues. Germline V gives CDR1 SGHTA, CDR2 FQGNSA.

The chain links TRBV5-4 to TRBJ2-1; D not resolved. CDR3 size: 14 residues. Germline V gene sequence: CDR1 SGHNT, CDR2 YYREEE (reference sequence). Trimming stripped 2 bases from V and 4 bases from J, with 10 bases between. CDR3 DNA sequence: TGTGCCAGCAGCTTCGGACGGATGTACAATGAGCAGTTCTTC. This sequence encodes CASSFGRMYNEQFF.

Here the CDR3 DNA reads TGTGCCAGCAGCGTAGCTCCTAAAGAGACCCTGCCGTATTTT. Protein: CASSVAPKETLPYF. The J gene is TRBJ2-3, the V gene TRBV9; D unresolved. V shed 0 bases and J shed 14 bases, with 19 bases lying between them. The germline V gene has CDR1 SGDLS and CDR2 YYNGEE. This CDR3 contains 14 residues.

This rearrangement joins TRBV19 to TRBJ2-1; D perhaps matches TRBD2 (5 bases). V gave up 1 base and J gave up 0 bases, with 10 bases separating them. CDR1 is LNHDA, CDR2 SQIVND, per germline (reference sequence). CDR3 length equals 16 residues. The chain's CDR3 is CASSIGLRGSYNEQFF. The CDR3 DNA reads as TGTGCCAGTAGTATAGGTCTACGGGGCTCCTACAATGAGCAGTTCTTC.

The chain couples TRBV18 to TRBJ2-1; 8 bases agree with TRBD1. This CDR3 has 16 amino acids. The germline V gene has CDR1 KGHSH and CDR2 LQKENI. V was pared by 2 bases and J by 6 bases, with 9 bases of the junction left unmatched. CDR3 sequence (DNA): TGTGCCAGCTCACCAGAAAGGACAGGGCTAGTCAATGAGCAGTTCTTC. Translation gives CASSPERTGLVNEQFF.

V is TRBV5-4 and J is TRBJ2-1; possible D gene TRBD2, 5 bases. Germline lookup yields CDR1 SGHNT and CDR2 YYREEE (reference sequence). V was pared by 2 bases and J by 8 bases, with 8 bases between. The CDR3 loop spans 12 amino acids. CDR3 bases: TGTGCCAGCAGCTTCTCGAGGGATGAGCAGTTCTTC. It codes for CASSFSRDEQFF.

This sequence joins TRBV28 and TRBJ2-5; D call uncertain. Per the germline V gene, CDR1 is MDHEN and CDR2 is SYDVKM. V lost 2 bases and J lost 7, with 11 bases in between. The CDR3 consists of 13 residues. The CDR3 nucleotides read TGTGCCAGCAGTTTAGGTCAGGCCGGGACCCAGTACTTC. Protein product: CASSLGQAGTQYF.